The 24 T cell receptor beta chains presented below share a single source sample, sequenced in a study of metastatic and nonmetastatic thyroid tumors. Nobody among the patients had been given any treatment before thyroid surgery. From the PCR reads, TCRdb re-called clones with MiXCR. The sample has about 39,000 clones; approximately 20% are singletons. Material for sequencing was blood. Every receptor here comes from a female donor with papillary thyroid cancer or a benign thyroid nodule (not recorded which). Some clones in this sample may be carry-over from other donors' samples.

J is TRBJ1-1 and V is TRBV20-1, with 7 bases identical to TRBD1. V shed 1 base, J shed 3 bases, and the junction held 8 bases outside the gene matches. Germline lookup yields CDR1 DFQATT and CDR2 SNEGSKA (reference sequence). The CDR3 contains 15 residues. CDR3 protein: CSARVLQGRDTEAFF. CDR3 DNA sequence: TGCAGTGCTAGAGTGTTACAGGGGCGGGACACTGAAGCTTTCTTT.

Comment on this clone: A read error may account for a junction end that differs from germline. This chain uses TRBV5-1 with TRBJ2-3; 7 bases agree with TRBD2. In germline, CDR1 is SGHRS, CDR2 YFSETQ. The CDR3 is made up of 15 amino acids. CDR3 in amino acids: CSSSGASGTGDTQYF. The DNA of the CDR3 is TGCTCCAGCAGTGGGGCTAGCGGCACGGGGGATACGCAGTATTTT.

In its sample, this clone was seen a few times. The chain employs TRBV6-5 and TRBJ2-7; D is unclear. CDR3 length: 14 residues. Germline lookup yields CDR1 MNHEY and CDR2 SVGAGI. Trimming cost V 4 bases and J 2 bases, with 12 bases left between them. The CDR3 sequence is CASSFLGGTYEQYF. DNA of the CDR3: TGTGCCAGCAGTTTTTTAGGCGGAACCTACGAGCAGTACTTC.

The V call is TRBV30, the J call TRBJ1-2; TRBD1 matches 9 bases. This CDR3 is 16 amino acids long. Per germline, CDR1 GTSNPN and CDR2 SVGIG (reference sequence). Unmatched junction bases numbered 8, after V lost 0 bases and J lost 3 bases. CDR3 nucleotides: TGTGCCTGGAGTGTATGGGGACAGGGCGGCTACTATGGCTACACCTTC. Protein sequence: CAWSVWGQGGYYGYTF.

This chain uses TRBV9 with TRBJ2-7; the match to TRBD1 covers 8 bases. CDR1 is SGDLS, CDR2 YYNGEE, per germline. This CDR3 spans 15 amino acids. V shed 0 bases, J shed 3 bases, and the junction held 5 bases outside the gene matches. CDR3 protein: CASSVDNRGFYEQYF. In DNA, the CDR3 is TGTGCCAGCAGCGTAGATAACAGGGGGTTCTACGAGCAGTACTTC. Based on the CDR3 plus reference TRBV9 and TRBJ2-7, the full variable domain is DSGVTQTPKHLITATGQRVTLRCSPRSGDLSVYWYQQSLDQGLQFLIQYYNGEERAKGNILERFSAQQFPDLHSELNLSSLELGDSALYFCASSVDNRGFYEQYFGPGTRLTVT.

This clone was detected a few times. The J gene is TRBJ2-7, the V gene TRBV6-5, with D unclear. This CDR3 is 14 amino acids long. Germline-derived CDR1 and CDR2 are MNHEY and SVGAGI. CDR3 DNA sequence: TGTTTCAGCAGTTACTCGAAGATCCCCTACGAGCAGTACTTC. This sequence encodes CFSSYSKIPYEQYF.

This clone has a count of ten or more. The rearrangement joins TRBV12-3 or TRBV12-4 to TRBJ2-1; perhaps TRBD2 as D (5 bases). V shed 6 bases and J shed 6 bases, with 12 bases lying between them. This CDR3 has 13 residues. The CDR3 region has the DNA TGTGCCAGCAGGCTCGGACTGGGCAATGAGCAGTTCTTC. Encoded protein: CASRLGLGNEQFF.

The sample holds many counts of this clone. CDR3 residues: CASSSRRLSGNTIYF. Here the CDR3 DNA reads TGTGCCAGCAGCAGTCGACGCCTCTCTGGAAACACCATATATTTT. The chain couples TRBV11-3 to TRBJ1-3; D is unresolved. The CDR3 is made up of 15 amino acids. CDR1 and CDR2 (germline): SGHNT, YENEEA. V was pared by 5 bases and J by 0 bases, with 11 bases between. Full variable domain (remainder filled in from reference TRBV11-3 and TRBJ1-3): EAGVVQSPRYKIIEKKQPVAFWCNPISGHNTLYWYLQNLGQGPELLIRYENEEAVDDSQLPKDRFSAERLKGVDSTLKIQPAELGDSAVYLCASSSRRLSGNTIYFGEGSWLTVV.

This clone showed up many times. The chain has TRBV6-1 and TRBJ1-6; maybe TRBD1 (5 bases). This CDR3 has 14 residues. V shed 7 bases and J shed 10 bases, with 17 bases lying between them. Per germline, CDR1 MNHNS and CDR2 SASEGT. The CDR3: CASMRGLGGSPLHF. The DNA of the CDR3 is TGTGCCAGCATGCGGGGGTTAGGAGGGTCACCCCTCCACTTT.

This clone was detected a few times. The DNA for the CDR3 is TGTGCCAGCAGTCTAATGAACACTGAAGCTTTCTTT. Its translation is CASSLMNTEAFF. The chain combines TRBV12-3 or TRBV12-4 with TRBJ1-1, with no clear D. V dropped 5 bases and J dropped 0 bases, with 4 bases sitting between them. CDR3 length: 12 amino acids.

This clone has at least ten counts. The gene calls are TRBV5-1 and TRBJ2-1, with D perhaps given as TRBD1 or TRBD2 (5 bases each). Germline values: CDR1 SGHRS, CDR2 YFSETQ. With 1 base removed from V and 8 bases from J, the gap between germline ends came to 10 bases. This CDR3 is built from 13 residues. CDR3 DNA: TGCGCCAGCAGCTTGTCTAGCAGGGATGAGCAGTTCTTC. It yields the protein CASSLSSRDEQFF.

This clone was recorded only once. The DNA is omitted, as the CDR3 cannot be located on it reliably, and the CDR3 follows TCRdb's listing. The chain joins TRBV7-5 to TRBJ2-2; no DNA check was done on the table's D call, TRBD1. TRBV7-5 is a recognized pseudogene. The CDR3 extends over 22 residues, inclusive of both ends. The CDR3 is CTSVPESRDNRRAGLGTGELFF.

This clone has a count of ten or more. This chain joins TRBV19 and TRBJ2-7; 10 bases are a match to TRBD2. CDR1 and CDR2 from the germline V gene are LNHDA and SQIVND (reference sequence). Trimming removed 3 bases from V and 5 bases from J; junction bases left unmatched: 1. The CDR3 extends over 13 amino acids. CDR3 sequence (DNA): TGTGCCAGTAGTATCGGACTAGCGGACGAGCAGTACTTC. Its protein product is CASSIGLADEQYF.

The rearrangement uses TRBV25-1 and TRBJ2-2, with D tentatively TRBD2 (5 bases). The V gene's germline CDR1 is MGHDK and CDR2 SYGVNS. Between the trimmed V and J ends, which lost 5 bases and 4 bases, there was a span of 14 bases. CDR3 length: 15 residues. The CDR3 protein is CASSPRRTVTGELFF. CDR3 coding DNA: TGTGCCAGCAGTCCCCGTCGGACTGTCACCGGGGAGCTGTTTTTT.

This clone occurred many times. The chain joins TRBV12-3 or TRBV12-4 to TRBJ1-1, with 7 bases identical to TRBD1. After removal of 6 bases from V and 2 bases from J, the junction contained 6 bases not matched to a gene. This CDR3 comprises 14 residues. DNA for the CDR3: TGTGCCAGCAGCTCGGACAGGAGAAACACTGAAGCTTTCTTT. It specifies CASSSDRRNTEAFF.

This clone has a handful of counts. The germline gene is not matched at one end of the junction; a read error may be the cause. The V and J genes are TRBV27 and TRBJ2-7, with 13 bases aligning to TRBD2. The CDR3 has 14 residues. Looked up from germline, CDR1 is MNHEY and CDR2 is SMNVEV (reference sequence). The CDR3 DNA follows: TGTGCCAGCCAACTAGCGGGAGGGGCCTACGATCAGTGCTTC. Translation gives CASQLAGGAYDQCF.

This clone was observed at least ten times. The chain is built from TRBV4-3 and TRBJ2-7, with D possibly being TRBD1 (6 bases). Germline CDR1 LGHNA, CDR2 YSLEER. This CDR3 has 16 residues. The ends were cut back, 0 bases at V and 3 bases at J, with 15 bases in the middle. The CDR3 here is CASSQEVGRGHYEQYF. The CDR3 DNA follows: TGCGCCAGCAGCCAAGAGGTCGGCAGGGGCCACTACGAGCAGTACTTC.

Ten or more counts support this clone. The CDR3 region is CSATGGNQPQHF. CDR3 coding DNA: TGCAGTGCTACAGGGGGCAATCAGCCCCAGCATTTT. The chain carries TRBV20-1 and TRBJ1-5; possible D gene TRBD1, 6 bases. CDR1 is DFQATT and CDR2 is SNEGSKA in the germline V gene (reference sequence). This CDR3 spans 12 amino acids. Trimming took off 4 bases at V and 2 bases at J, with 6 bases between the two ends.

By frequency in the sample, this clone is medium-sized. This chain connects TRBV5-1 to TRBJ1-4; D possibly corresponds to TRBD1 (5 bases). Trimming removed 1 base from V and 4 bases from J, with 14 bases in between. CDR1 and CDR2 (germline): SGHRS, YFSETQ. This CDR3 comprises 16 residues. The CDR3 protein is CASSLSGTPLNEKLFF. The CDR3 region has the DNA TGCGCCAGCAGCTTGAGCGGGACCCCACTTAATGAAAAACTGTTTTTT.

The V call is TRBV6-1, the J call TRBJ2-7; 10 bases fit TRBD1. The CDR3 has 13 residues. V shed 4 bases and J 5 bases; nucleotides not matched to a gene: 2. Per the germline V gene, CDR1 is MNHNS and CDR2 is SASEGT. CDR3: CASSGQGAHEQYF. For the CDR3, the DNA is TGTGCCAGCAGTGGACAGGGGGCTCACGAGCAGTACTTC.

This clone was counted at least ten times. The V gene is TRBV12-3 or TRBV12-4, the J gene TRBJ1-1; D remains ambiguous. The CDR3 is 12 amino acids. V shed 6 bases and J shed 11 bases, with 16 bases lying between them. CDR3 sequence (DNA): TGTGCCAGCAGCCCGGCCGGGCGGGAGGCTTTCTTT. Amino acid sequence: CASSPAGREAFF.

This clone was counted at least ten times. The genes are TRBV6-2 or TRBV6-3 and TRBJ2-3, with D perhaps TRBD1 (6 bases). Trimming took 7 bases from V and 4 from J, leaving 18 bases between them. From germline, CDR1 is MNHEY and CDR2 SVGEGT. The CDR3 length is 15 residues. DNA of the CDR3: TGTGCCAGCAACCTCAGGGGAGTGGTCGCAGATACGCAGTATTTT. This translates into CASNLRGVVADTQYF.

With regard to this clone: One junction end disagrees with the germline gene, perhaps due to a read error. The CDR3 here is CASRLQTGADTQYF. The CDR3 DNA reads as TGTGCCAGCAGACTACAGACAGGGGCGGATACACAGTATTTT. V and J are TRBV11-1 and TRBJ2-3; 8 bases fit TRBD1. The germline V gene encodes CDR1 SGHAT and CDR2 FQDESV (reference sequence). This CDR3 is 14 amino acids long.

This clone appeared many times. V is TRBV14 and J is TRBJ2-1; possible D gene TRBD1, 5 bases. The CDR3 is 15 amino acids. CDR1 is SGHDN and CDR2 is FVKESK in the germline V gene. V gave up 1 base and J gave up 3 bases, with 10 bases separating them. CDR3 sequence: CASSQGQSFYNEQFF. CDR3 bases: TGTGCCAGCAGCCAAGGACAGAGCTTCTACAATGAGCAGTTCTTC. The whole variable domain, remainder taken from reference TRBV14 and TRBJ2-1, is EAGVTQFPSHSVIEKGQTVTLRCDPISGHDNLYWYRRVMGKEIKFLLHFVKESKQDESGMPNNRFLAERTGGTYSTLKVQPAELEDSGVYFCASSQGQSFYNEQFFGPGTRLTVL.